This T cell receptor beta chain was identified during a study of shared clonotypes between healthy human individuals. Trimming took 3 bases from V and 6 from J; bases not matched to a gene: 5. Per germline, CDR1 KGHSH and CDR2 LQKENI. CDR3 length: 13 residues. Notes on the study in general: Across subsets, estimated richness was generally greater for naive than for memory populations. When naive CD4 clonotypes were compared across a few donors, approximately 5% were shared.

Per the study methods: ImmunoSEQ only sent back junction sequences with no quality scores, so filtering was done differently. Data came from immunoSEQ multiplex PCR; TCRdb stores just in-frame clones and leaves some out. V and J calls and clone size are those listed in that table; D and trimming were worked out from the DNA. The sample includes 650,000 to 750,000 clones, around 72% seen only once; the top ten take under 2%. In regard to this clone: What it recognizes is unknown. Other DNA sequences within the sample encode an identical CDR3.

Sequencing was carried out using memory CD4+ T cells sorted from blood. Sample subset: CD45RA-negative fraction. The origin of this receptor is a woman aged 25 to 39 in good health. The V call is TRBV18, the J call TRBJ2-7, with 7 bases identical to TRBD1. This CDR3 is CASSPGQAREQYF. DNA of the CDR3: TGTGCCAGCTCACCTGGACAGGCGCGCGAGCAGTACTTC.